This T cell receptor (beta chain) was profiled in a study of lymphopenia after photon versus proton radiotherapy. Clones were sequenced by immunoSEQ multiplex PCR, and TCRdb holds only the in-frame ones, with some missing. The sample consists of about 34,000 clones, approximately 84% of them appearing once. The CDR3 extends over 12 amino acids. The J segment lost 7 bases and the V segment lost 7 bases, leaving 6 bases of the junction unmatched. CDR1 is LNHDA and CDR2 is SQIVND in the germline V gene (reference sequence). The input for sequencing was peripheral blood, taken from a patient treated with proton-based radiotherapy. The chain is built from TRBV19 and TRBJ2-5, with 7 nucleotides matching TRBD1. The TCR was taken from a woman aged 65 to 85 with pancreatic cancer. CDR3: CASMGQWGTQYF. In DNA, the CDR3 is TGTGCCAGTATGGGACAGTGGGGGACCCAGTACTTC.